The entry that follows covers one TCR beta chain sequence. A single count supports this clone. Its target antigen remains unknown. No base qualities exist here, and no much larger clone lies one base off it. Its CDR3 holds 13 amino acids, cysteine through phenylalanine. The sequence is cut down to CDR3 DNA, 39 bases in frame from base 1. At the junction V is shortened by 4 bases and J by 0 bases, with 7 bases in between. The germline V gene (reference sequence) supplies CDR1 GTSNPN and CDR2 SVGIG. This sample was taken from a study of T cell changes during pregnancy in multiple sclerosis (dated by TCRdb to the late 2010s). General notes on the study: The study examined how the T cell repertoire changed over the course of pregnancy in women with multiple sclerosis.

The library relied on the immunoSEQ multiplex PCR assay. TCRdb mirrors the immuneACCESS table, restricted to in-frame sequences. Some clones are absent from its copies; in checked studies, under half trace to an unresolved V gene, and the reason for the others is unknown. For this sample the table gives tens of thousands of clones, of which about 91% were detected only once. The ten largest clones add up to approximately 2% of the sample. The sample consisted of CD4+ T cells from peripheral blood mononuclear cells, taken after pregnancy. This TCR was recovered from a female donor in good health, enrolled as a control in a pregnancy study. The chain links TRBV30 with TRBJ1-5, with the D gene call left open. The DNA is TGTGCCTGGAACAGAAATAGCAATCAGCCCCAGCATTTT. The resulting protein is CAWNRNSNQPQHF.